This T cell receptor (beta chain) was retrieved from a study of blood T cell repertoires in COVID-19. The CDR3 consists of 16 residues. Trimming stripped 1 base from V and 1 base from J, with 11 bases between. CDR1 is SGHTA, CDR2 FQGNSA, per germline. Original processing notes: Amplified reference gene primers provided the basis for estimating nucleated cell counts. Some clones are missing from TCRdb's copy, which holds only in-frame ones; the method was immunoSEQ multiplex PCR. V, J and clone size are those of that table, while D and trimming were read from the DNA. The data contain about 140,000 clones, around 73% of them singletons.

The TCR comes from a man aged 60 to 75 who had recovered from COVID-19. V gene TRBV7-2 combines with J gene TRBJ2-1, with a weak D call TRBD2 (5 bases). The material sequenced was peripheral blood. CDR3 coding DNA: TGTGCCAGCAGCTTAGAGGAGCGGAGTTCCTACAATGAGCAGTTCTTC. It is translated as CASSLEERSSYNEQFF.